The rows below give T cell receptor beta chains drawn from one sample of a study of T cell responses to AZD1222 COVID-19 vaccine. Sequenced by immunoSEQ multiplex PCR; TCRdb stores in-frame clones only, minus some. Seen here are some 250,000 clones, about 94% observed once, and the top ten hold approximately 0.52%. Sequencing used peripheral blood, obtained 28 days after the second AZD1222 dose. The receptor source for this set is an adult who received the AZD1222 COVID-19 vaccine. The CDR3 runs from the conserved cysteine through the conserved F or W. The D gene is left open where the match is weak. Expanded clones get a size class; other rows say once, few or many, or leave the size out.

V gene: TRBV28
D gene: .
clone size: .
J gene: TRBJ1-1
CDR3 DNA: TGTGCCAGCAGTTTAGTAGGGGCGTGGGCTTTCTTT
CDR3 protein: CASSLVGAWAFF

V gene: TRBV11-2
D gene: .
clone size: .
J gene: TRBJ1-1
CDR3 DNA: TGTGCCAGCAGCTTAGAAAGGGGCGGGAGGACTGAAGCTTTCTTT
CDR3 protein: CASSLERGGRTEAFF

V gene: TRBV7-2
D gene: .
clone size: .
J gene: TRBJ2-2
CDR3 DNA: TGTGCCAGCAGCCAAACCCAAGGAGGGACCCCCGGGGAGCTGTTTTTT
CDR3 protein: CASSQTQGGTPGELFF

V gene: TRBV19
D gene: .
clone size: .
J gene: TRBJ2-2
CDR3 DNA: TGTGCCAGTAGGGCCACCGGGGAGCTGTTTTTT
CDR3 protein: CASRATGELFF

V gene: TRBV2
D gene: TRBD2
clone size: .
J gene: TRBJ2-7
CDR3 DNA: TGTGCCAGCAGGACGGGGGGTGAGCAGTACTTC
CDR3 protein: CASRTGGEQYF

V gene: TRBV2
D gene: .
clone size: .
J gene: TRBJ2-7
CDR3 DNA: TGTGCCAGCTCCGCAGGCCCTTCTTACGAGCAGTACTTC
CDR3 protein: CASSAGPSYEQYF

V gene: TRBV7-2
D gene: TRBD2
clone size: .
J gene: TRBJ2-7
CDR3 DNA: TGTGCCAGCAGCTTAGTTGCTAGCGGCGCCTACGAGCAGTACTTC
CDR3 protein: CASSLVASGAYEQYF

V gene: TRBV7-3
D gene: .
clone size: once
J gene: TRBJ2-1
CDR3 DNA: TGTGCCAGCAGCCCCAAACACGGCTCCTACAATGAGCAGTTCTTC
CDR3 protein: CASSPKHGSYNEQFF

V gene: TRBV18
D gene: .
clone size: .
J gene: TRBJ1-1
CDR3 DNA: TGTGCCAGCTCACCCGCGGGGACTGAAGCTTTCTTT
CDR3 protein: CASSPAGTEAFF

V gene: TRBV28
D gene: .
clone size: .
J gene: TRBJ2-7
CDR3 DNA: TGTGCCAGCAGTCTAGGACGAACGGGGGAGCAGTACTTC
CDR3 protein: CASSLGRTGEQYF

V gene: TRBV7-2
D gene: TRBD2
clone size: .
J gene: TRBJ2-5
CDR3 DNA: TGTGCCAGCAGCTTAGTCGCGGGAGAAGAGACCCAGTACTTC
CDR3 protein: CASSLVAGEETQYF

V gene: TRBV5-4
D gene: .
clone size: .
J gene: TRBJ1-4
CDR3 DNA: TGTGCCAGCAGTAAAGACTCAGGTGAAAAACTGTTTTTT
CDR3 protein: CASSKDSGEKLFF

V gene: TRBV7-2
D gene: TRBD2
clone size: once
J gene: TRBJ2-2
CDR3 DNA: TGTGCCAGCAGCTTAAAGTGGCTAGCGGACACCGGGGAGCTGTTTTTT
CDR3 protein: CASSLKWLADTGELFF

V gene: TRBV20-1
D gene: TRBD1
clone size: .
J gene: TRBJ2-1
CDR3 DNA: TGCAGTCCTAGTAAGGGCCAGGGACAGGGCGGTGTTAGTGAGCAGTTCTTC
CDR3 protein: CSPSKGQGQGGVSEQFF

V gene: TRBV24-1
D gene: .
clone size: once
J gene: TRBJ2-1
CDR3 DNA: TGTGCCACCACCTCGGGACAAAGCCCCCATGAGCAGTTCTTC
CDR3 protein: CATTSGQSPHEQFF

V gene: TRBV28
D gene: .
clone size: .
J gene: TRBJ1-2
CDR3 DNA: TGTGCCAGCAGTTTAGAATCGGCAAGGGGCTACACCTTC
CDR3 protein: CASSLESARGYTF

V gene: TRBV9
D gene: TRBD2
clone size: .
J gene: TRBJ2-5
CDR3 DNA: TGTGCCAGCAGCGTAGTGGGACTAGCGGAAGAGACCCAGTACTTC
CDR3 protein: CASSVVGLAEETQYF

V gene: TRBV13
D gene: .
clone size: once
J gene: TRBJ1-6
CDR3 DNA: TGTGCCAGCAGCTCCACGACAAGAAATTCACCCCTCCACTTT
CDR3 protein: CASSSTTRNSPLHF

V gene: TRBV5-8
D gene: .
clone size: .
J gene: TRBJ1-2
CDR3 DNA: TGTGCCAGCAGCTTAAGGAGCAACTATGGCTACACCTTC
CDR3 protein: CASSLRSNYGYTF

V gene: TRBV9
D gene: .
clone size: once
J gene: TRBJ2-1
CDR3 DNA: TGTGCCAGCAGCATCGTTTCGGGGGGCGGTGAGCAGTTCTTC
CDR3 protein: CASSIVSGGGEQFF

V gene: TRBV11-2
D gene: .
clone size: few
J gene: TRBJ1-1
CDR3 DNA: TGTGCCAGCAGCTTAGGTAGAGGGCTGAACACTGAAGCTTTCTTT
CDR3 protein: CASSLGRGLNTEAFF

V gene: TRBV5-1
D gene: TRBD1
clone size: .
J gene: TRBJ1-6
CDR3 DNA: TGCGCCAGCAGCTGGGACAGGGCTTCACCCCTCCACTTT
CDR3 protein: CASSWDRASPLHF

V gene: TRBV29-1
D gene: .
clone size: .
J gene: TRBJ2-7
CDR3 DNA: TGCAGCGTTGTAATTGGGTGGGTCGAGCAGTACTTC
CDR3 protein: CSVVIGWVEQYF

V gene: TRBV19
D gene: .
clone size: .
J gene: TRBJ1-5
CDR3 DNA: TGTGCCAGTAGTAGGGCGGTCGGGCCCCAGCATTTT
CDR3 protein: CASSRAVGPQHF

V gene: TRBV7-2
D gene: TRBD1
clone size: .
J gene: TRBJ2-2
CDR3 DNA: TGTGCCAGCAGCTCTGGTTGGGGACAGGCGAACACCGGGGAGCTGTTTTTT
CDR3 protein: CASSSGWGQANTGELFF

V gene: TRBV7-2
D gene: .
clone size: .
J gene: TRBJ1-2
CDR3 DNA: TGTGCCAGCAGCCCTCCGGGCTCCACGGGGGGCTACACCTTC
CDR3 protein: CASSPPGSTGGYTF

V gene: TRBV6-5
D gene: .
clone size: .
J gene: TRBJ1-1
CDR3 DNA: TGTGCCAGCAGTAGGACTGGAACTGAAGCTTTCTTT
CDR3 protein: CASSRTGTEAFF

V gene: TRBV4-3
D gene: .
clone size: .
J gene: TRBJ1-1
CDR3 DNA: TGCGCCAGCAGCCAAGGACCCCTCGGGCGCACTGAAGCTTTCTTT
CDR3 protein: CASSQGPLGRTEAFF

V gene: TRBV5-1
D gene: .
clone size: .
J gene: TRBJ1-3
CDR3 DNA: TGCGCCAGCAGCTTGACCGGGGCGATCTCTGGAAACACCATATATTTT
CDR3 protein: CASSLTGAISGNTIYF

V gene: TRBV6-2/TRBV6-3
D gene: TRBD1
clone size: .
J gene: TRBJ1-5
CDR3 DNA: TGTGCCAGCAGTTACCGGACAGGAAATCAGCCCCAGCATTTT
CDR3 protein: CASSYRTGNQPQHF

V gene: TRBV7-2
D gene: .
clone size: once
J gene: TRBJ2-3
CDR3 DNA: TGTGCCAGCAGCTTAAACCCCCGTGGCCCAGATACGCAGTATTTT
CDR3 protein: CASSLNPRGPDTQYF

V gene: TRBV18
D gene: TRBD1
clone size: .
J gene: TRBJ1-5
CDR3 DNA: TGTGCCAGCTCCTTGGGGGGACAGGGGCTAAGTCAGCCCCAGCATTTT
CDR3 protein: CASSLGGQGLSQPQHF

V gene: TRBV7-2
D gene: TRBD2
clone size: .
J gene: TRBJ2-1
CDR3 DNA: TGTGCCAGCAGCTTAGCGGGAGGGCGGTACAATGAGCAGTTCTTC
CDR3 protein: CASSLAGGRYNEQFF

V gene: TRBV6-5
D gene: TRBD1
clone size: .
J gene: TRBJ2-1
CDR3 DNA: TGTGCCAGCAGTAAACAGGGGGCTTACAATGAGCAGTTCTTC
CDR3 protein: CASSKQGAYNEQFF

V gene: TRBV2
D gene: .
clone size: .
J gene: TRBJ2-5
CDR3 DNA: TGTGCCAGCAGTGGAGGGGGGGCTTGGGAGACCCAGTACTTC
CDR3 protein: CASSGGGAWETQYF

V gene: TRBV11-2
D gene: .
clone size: .
J gene: TRBJ2-2
CDR3 DNA: TGTGCCAGCAGCCGACCCGTGGGCGGGAAATGGACCGGGGAGCTGTTTTTT
CDR3 protein: CASSRPVGGKWTGELFF

V gene: TRBV5-1
D gene: TRBD1
clone size: once
J gene: TRBJ1-1
CDR3 DNA: TGCGCCAGCAGCTTGGCCCGAACAGGGGGCGCGGGTCACACTGAAGCTTTCTTT
CDR3 protein: CASSLARTGGAGHTEAFF

V gene: TRBV5-1
D gene: .
clone size: .
J gene: TRBJ2-5
CDR3 DNA: TGCGCCAGCAGGCTTTCTGGAGAGACCCAGTACTTC
CDR3 protein: CASRLSGETQYF

V gene: TRBV5-4
D gene: .
clone size: once
J gene: TRBJ2-1
CDR3 DNA: TGTGCCAGCAGCTTCTCAGGGGCTGGCTACAATGAGCAGTTCTTC
CDR3 protein: CASSFSGAGYNEQFF

V gene: TRBV6-8
D gene: TRBD1
clone size: .
J gene: TRBJ1-1
CDR3 DNA: TGTGCCAGCAATGATGAGACAGGGACGAACACTGAAGCTTTCTTT
CDR3 protein: CASNDETGTNTEAFF

V gene: TRBV2
D gene: .
clone size: .
J gene: TRBJ1-2
CDR3 DNA: TGTGCCAGCAGTACAGAGGGGAGTGACTATGGCTACACCTTC
CDR3 protein: CASSTEGSDYGYTF

V gene: TRBV18
D gene: .
clone size: .
J gene: TRBJ2-5
CDR3 DNA: TGTGCCAGCTCACCAAAGGCGGGGGCCGGGACCCAGTACTTC
CDR3 protein: CASSPKAGAGTQYF

V gene: TRBV19
D gene: .
clone size: .
J gene: TRBJ1-3
CDR3 DNA: TGTGCCAGTAGTCGTCCAGCAGGGGCCTCTGGAAACACCATATATTTT
CDR3 protein: CASSRPAGASGNTIYF

V gene: TRBV6-5
D gene: .
clone size: .
J gene: TRBJ1-4
CDR3 DNA: TGTGCCAGCAGGGGAACCGTGCGTGAAAAACTGTTTTTT
CDR3 protein: CASRGTVREKLFF

V gene: TRBV2
D gene: .
clone size: few
J gene: TRBJ1-6
CDR3 DNA: TGTGCCAGCAATCCGGGGCCGAATTCACCCCTCCACTTT
CDR3 protein: CASNPGPNSPLHF

V gene: TRBV3-1/TRBV3-2
D gene: .
clone size: .
J gene: TRBJ2-7
CDR3 DNA: TGTGCCAGCAGCCAGGGGGCCTATGAGCAGTACTTC
CDR3 protein: CASSQGAYEQYF

V gene: TRBV11-2
D gene: TRBD2
clone size: .
J gene: TRBJ2-5
CDR3 DNA: TGTGCCAGCAGCTACCCTAGCGGACAAGAGACCCAGTACTTC
CDR3 protein: CASSYPSGQETQYF

V gene: TRBV5-6
D gene: .
clone size: .
J gene: TRBJ1-1
CDR3 DNA: TGTGCCAGCAGCTCCTTCGGAGGGCCACGAGCTGGGACTGAAGCTTTCTTT
CDR3 protein: CASSSFGGPRAGTEAFF

V gene: TRBV7-2
D gene: .
clone size: .
J gene: TRBJ1-2
CDR3 DNA: TGTGCCAGCAGCTTAGTCCGTAGGGGCTACACCTTC
CDR3 protein: CASSLVRRGYTF